A selection of T cell receptor beta chains follows, all from one sample in a study of blood T cell repertoires in COVID-19. TCRdb's table, derived via immunoSEQ multiplex PCR, lists solely in-frame clones and lacks some. Here the sample spans 300,000 or so clones, 87% being singletons. The sample was PBMCs or T cells enriched from blood (not recorded which). The receptors were sampled from a woman aged 25 to 45 who had recovered from COVID-19. Each CDR3 is given with its conserved first and last residue. D genes are given only for firm matches. Not all rows give a size; the values are once, few, many and, for expanded clones, a class.

length	V	J	D	size	DNA	CDR3
13	TRBV5-1	TRBJ1-1	.	.	TGCGCCAGCAGCTTAACGGGGGACACTGAAGCTTTCTTT	CASSLTGDTEAFF
16	TRBV5-5	TRBJ2-6	.	.	TGTGCCAGCAGCTCGACCCCGGGCTCTGGGGCCAACGTCCTGACTTTC	CASSSTPGSGANVLTF
15	TRBV5-6	TRBJ1-2	TRBD1	.	TGTGCCAGCGGGACAGGGGCCGGAGTTGGCTATGGCTACACCTTC	CASGTGAGVGYGYTF
11	TRBV12-3/TRBV12-4	TRBJ1-1	.	.	TGTGCCAGCAGTTTAAAGAGACGGGGTTTCTTT	CASSLKRRGFF
14	TRBV19	TRBJ1-2	.	.	TGTGCCAGTAGTATATCCGACAGATACTATGGCTACACCTTC	CASSISDRYYGYTF
13	TRBV7-3	TRBJ2-3	.	.	TGTGCCAGCAGCAACCAGAACACAGATACGCAGTATTTT	CASSNQNTDTQYF
16	TRBV5-8	TRBJ1-4	TRBD1	few	TGTGCCAGCAGCGCTGGACAGGCGGCAACTAATGAAAAACTGTTTTTT	CASSAGQAATNEKLFF
12	TRBV5-4	TRBJ1-2	.	.	TGTGCCATCAGCAACCCGGGTTCGGGCTACACCTTC	CAISNPGSGYTF
12	TRBV5-1	TRBJ1-2	TRBD1	.	TGCGCCAGCAGCTCCCAGGGGGATGGCTACACCTTC	CASSSQGDGYTF
15	TRBV30	TRBJ1-3	.	few	TGTGCCTGGAAGAGGGACGGGAGCTCTGGAAACACCATATATTTT	CAWKRDGSSGNTIYF
13	TRBV29-1	TRBJ2-3	.	.	TGCAGCGTCGTGGCGGGGAGCACAGATACGCAGTATTTT	CSVVAGSTDTQYF
16	TRBV24-1	TRBJ1-2	.	.	TGTGCCACCAGCGTGCCCGACCCACGCGGAGCTGATGGCTACACCTTC	CATSVPDPRGADGYTF
17	TRBV19	TRBJ2-7	.	.	TGTGCCAGTAGTATCCAACGTAGCCGGGGACTTATCCGGGAGCAGTACTTC	CASSIQRSRGLIREQYF
16	TRBV5-1	TRBJ2-3	TRBD2	once	TGCGCCAGCAGCTTGGCAGCGGGGGCCGGCACAGATACGCAGTATTTT	CASSLAAGAGTDTQYF
16	TRBV5-5	TRBJ1-2	TRBD1	.	TGTGCCAGCAGCCTGCAGGGGACAGGGAGGTACTATGGCTACACCTTC	CASSLQGTGRYYGYTF
13	TRBV30	TRBJ1-1	.	.	TGTGCCTGGAATGGGGCATTGAACACTGAAGCTTTCTTT	CAWNGALNTEAFF
16	TRBV28	TRBJ1-5	TRBD1	.	TGTGCCAGCAGGGTACAGGGGCCATCGGGCATACAGCCCCAGCATTTT	CASRVQGPSGIQPQHF
14	TRBV18	TRBJ2-7	TRBD1	.	TGTGCCAGCTCCCCTATGGACAGGTCTTACGAGCAGTACTTC	CASSPMDRSYEQYF
15	TRBV27	TRBJ2-3	.	.	TGTGCCAGCAGTTACGGCTCGGGTGGCACAGATACGCAGTATTTT	CASSYGSGGTDTQYF
14	TRBV11-3	TRBJ2-7	TRBD1	.	TGTGCCAGCAGCTCCGGGACAGGGAGCGACGAGCAGTACTTC	CASSSGTGSDEQYF
14	TRBV2	TRBJ1-1	.	once	TGTGCCAGCAGTGAAAACGGTAGCGGCACTGAAGCTTTCTTT	CASSENGSGTEAFF
13	TRBV3-1/TRBV3-2	TRBJ1-5	.	.	TGTGCCAGCAGCCAAAACAGGAATCAGCCCCAGCATTTT	CASSQNRNQPQHF
15	TRBV5-1	TRBJ2-2	.	.	TGCGCCAGCAGCTGGGACTGGCTGAACACCGGGGAGCTGTTTTTT	CASSWDWLNTGELFF
15	TRBV7-8	TRBJ1-6	.	.	TGTGCCAGCAGCTCATTAAGGACAGTTAATTCACCCCTCCACTTT	CASSSLRTVNSPLHF
13	TRBV2	TRBJ2-7	.	once	TGTGCCAGCAGATCTATTCCCAACTACGAGCAGTACTTC	CASRSIPNYEQYF
15	TRBV7-8	TRBJ2-7	.	.	TGTGCCAGCAGCAACAAAAGGGGGTTTGGCTACGAGCAGTACTTC	CASSNKRGFGYEQYF
14	TRBV5-1	TRBJ2-3	.	.	TGCGCCAGCAGCTTCACGGGGGGCACAGATACGCAGTATTTT	CASSFTGGTDTQYF
13	TRBV29-1	TRBJ1-3	.	.	TGCAGCGTTGGGCAGGGTGTAGGAAACACCATATATTTT	CSVGQGVGNTIYF
14	TRBV4-1	TRBJ1-1	.	.	TGCGCCAGCAGCCAACCCAGAAGGAACACTGAAGCTTTCTTT	CASSQPRRNTEAFF
14	TRBV7-9	TRBJ1-1	.	.	TGTGCCAGCAGCTTGAGGGAGATGGACACTGAAGCTTTCTTT	CASSLREMDTEAFF
13	TRBV19	TRBJ1-2	TRBD1	.	TGTGCCAGTAGCGACAGGGGGAGTAACGGCTACACCTTC	CASSDRGSNGYTF
14	TRBV10-3	TRBJ2-7	TRBD1	.	TGTGCCACCGGACAGGACCTCCTAGCCTACGAGCAGTACTTC	CATGQDLLAYEQYF
16	TRBV5-1	TRBJ2-3	.	.	TGCGCCAGCAGCCAGACTCCCCAAACCAGCACAGATACGCAGTATTTT	CASSQTPQTSTDTQYF
12	TRBV30	TRBJ2-7	TRBD1	.	TGTGCCTGTCACCCAGGGGGCTACGAGCAGTACTTC	CACHPGGYEQYF
15	TRBV11-2	TRBJ1-4	.	once	TGTGCCAGCAGTCTAGGGAGAACAACTAATGAAAAACTGTTTTTT	CASSLGRTTNEKLFF
18	TRBV3-1/TRBV3-2	TRBJ1-3	TRBD1	.	TGTGCCAGCAGCCAAGAGCGGACAGGGGGAAGGCACTTGTACACCATATATTTT	CASSQERTGGRHLYTIYF
15	TRBV30	TRBJ1-1	TRBD1	few	TGTGCCTGGACCTCTCCGGGACAGGGGGCAGGTGAAGCTTTCTTT	CAWTSPGQGAGEAFF
12	TRBV29-1	TRBJ1-1	.	.	TGCAGCGTAGCCCAGGGTTCCCCTGAAGCTTTCTTT	CSVAQGSPEAFF
13	TRBV5-1	TRBJ1-2	.	.	TGCGCCAGCAGCTTGACAGATAACTATGGCTACACCTTC	CASSLTDNYGYTF
17	TRBV19	TRBJ1-2	TRBD1	.	TGTGCCAGTAGAACAAAAGGGACAGCCCGTGCTAACTATGGCTACACCTTC	CASRTKGTARANYGYTF
14	TRBV7-9	TRBJ2-5	TRBD1	.	TGTGCCAGCAGCGGCCGGGACAGTCAAGAGACCCAGTACTTC	CASSGRDSQETQYF